Here is one T cell receptor beta chain with its context. The identical CDR3 is also encoded by other nucleotide sequences in the sample. The CDR3 totals 13 residues. V dropped 5 bases and J dropped 3; count of bases not matched to a gene: 4. Germline CDR1 is LNHDA and CDR2 is SQIVND (reference sequence). The data originate from a study of blood T cell repertoires in COVID-19. Sequencing was performed with immunoSEQ multiplex PCR; in TCRdb, only in-frame clones are kept and a portion is missing. Among more than 200,000 clones listed, about 81% were seen once. Followed longitudinally, the Seattle patients had been enrolled during active infection.

The sequencing input was peripheral blood. The sequence was obtained from a woman older than 75 with COVID-19, enrolled during active disease. The chain links TRBV19 to TRBJ2-7, with 7 bases identical to TRBD2. CDR3 DNA sequence: TGTGCCAGTAGTCCGGGGGGTCGCTACGAGCAGTACTTC. Translation: CASSPGGRYEQYF.